Listed below are T cell receptor beta chains from one sample, sequenced in a study of T cell responses to AZD1222 COVID-19 vaccine. Sequenced by immunoSEQ multiplex PCR; TCRdb stores in-frame clones only, minus some. The sample consists of 130,000 or so clones, 85% to 90% of them appearing once. Sequencing used peripheral blood, obtained on day 0 of AZD1222 vaccination. Receptor source: an adult in good health. Both conserved end residues are part of each CDR3. A D gene is named only where the DNA matches it firmly. Size is omitted from some rows. Given values are once, few, many or a class for expanded clones.

.	TRBJ2-1	TRBV7-7	.	TGTGCTAGCAGCTTAGCGGAGACTATAATGAATGAGCAGTTCTTC	CASSLAETIMNEQFF
.	TRBJ2-1	TRBV7-9	once	TGTGCCAGCAGCCCCGCAGGTGTCTCCTACAATGAGCAGTTCTTC	CASSPAGVSYNEQFF
TRBD1	TRBJ2-5	TRBV2	.	TGTGCCAGCAACGGTCTCGGGACAGCCGAAGAGACCCAGTACTTC	CASNGLGTAEETQYF
TRBD2	TRBJ2-3	TRBV7-2	.	TGTGCCAGCAGCCCGAGCTGGCGGGAGTTCGCAGATACGCAGTATTTT	CASSPSWREFADTQYF
.	TRBJ2-5	TRBV1	.	TGCACCAGCAGCCCCGACGGGGCTCCCCAAGAGACCCAGTACTTC	CTSSPDGAPQETQYF
TRBD1	TRBJ2-1	TRBV10-3	.	TGTGCCATCAGTGAGGACAGGGGGCTCTCCTACAATGAGCAGTTCTTC	CAISEDRGLSYNEQFF
.	TRBJ1-2	TRBV28	.	TGTGCCAGCAGTTCAAGACAGGACTATGGCTACACCTTC	CASSSRQDYGYTF
.	TRBJ2-7	TRBV27	.	TGTGCCAGCAGTTTTTCGGGCAGATACCAGGGGGAGCAGTACTTC	CASSFSGRYQGEQYF
TRBD1	TRBJ1-6	TRBV6-5	.	TGTGCCAGCACCCTCGACAGGGTTTTGTCACCCCTCCACTTT	CASTLDRVLSPLHF
.	TRBJ2-3	TRBV5-5	.	TGTGCCAGCAGCTTTCAACAGTGGGTACCAGATACGCAGTATTTT	CASSFQQWVPDTQYF
TRBD1	TRBJ1-6	TRBV5-1	once	TGCGCCAGCACCGAGTTGACAGGGGGGCTGAATAATTCACCCCTCCACTTT	CASTELTGGLNNSPLHF
TRBD1	TRBJ2-7	TRBV5-1	once	TGCGCCAGCAGTCTTGGACAGGGGGCGTCCGAGCAGTACTTC	CASSLGQGASEQYF
TRBD1	TRBJ2-1	TRBV7-9	.	TGTGCCAGCAGCGGGACAGGGGATGACAATGAGCAGTTCTTC	CASSGTGDDNEQFF
.	TRBJ1-5	TRBV24-1	.	TGTGCCACCAGTGATTCGCGGGACCAGCCCCAGCATTTT	CATSDSRDQPQHF
.	TRBJ1-1	TRBV6-2/TRBV6-3	.	TGTGCCAGCAGTTACCGCTCGGATACTGAAGCTTTCTTT	CASSYRSDTEAFF
TRBD1	TRBJ2-1	TRBV11-3	.	TGTGCCAGCAGCAAGCGGACAGGAGACAATGAGCAGTTCTTC	CASSKRTGDNEQFF
TRBD2	TRBJ2-1	TRBV19	.	TGTGCCAGTAGGATTTCGGGACTAGTTATCGATGAGCAGTTCTTC	CASRISGLVIDEQFF
.	TRBJ2-2	TRBV30	.	TGTGCCTGGAGTGTGGGGGTTTCCGGGGAGCTGTTTTTT	CAWSVGVSGELFF
.	TRBJ2-2	TRBV2	.	TGTGCCAGCAGTCTTGGGGGGTCCGGGGAGCTGTTTTTT	CASSLGGSGELFF
.	TRBJ2-5	TRBV11-2	.	TGTGCCAGCAGCTTCGGACAGCAGAGAGAGACCCAGTACTTC	CASSFGQQRETQYF
.	TRBJ1-5	TRBV9	.	TGTGCCAGCAGCGTAGAACCAGGAATGCCCCAGCATTTT	CASSVEPGMPQHF
TRBD1	TRBJ1-1	TRBV5-1	.	TGCGCCAGCAGCTTGGCCCCGACAGGGGTTGGCACTGAAGCTTTCTTT	CASSLAPTGVGTEAFF
.	TRBJ1-6	TRBV5-1	few	TGCGCCAGCAGCCCGGAGTCTCAGAATAATTCACCCCTCCACTTT	CASSPESQNNSPLHF
.	TRBJ1-6	TRBV6-4	.	TGTGCCAGCAGTGACTCTTCGGGGGGTAATTCACCCCTCCACTTT	CASSDSSGGNSPLHF
TRBD1	TRBJ2-1	TRBV5-1	.	TGCGCCAGCAGCTTGCTTCAGGGGGCGGAGGAGCAGTTCTTC	CASSLLQGAEEQFF
.	TRBJ2-1	TRBV5-4	.	TGTGCCAGCAGCGCCGCGGAGAACTCCTACAATGAGCAGTTCTTC	CASSAAENSYNEQFF
.	TRBJ2-5	TRBV7-2	.	TGTGCCAGCAGCTTACGTCTCGGGCGCAGCCAAGAGACCCAGTACTTC	CASSLRLGRSQETQYF
.	TRBJ2-5	TRBV11-2	.	TGTGCCAGCAGCTTAGATAGGAGGGGGGGCTTAGAGACCCAGTACTTC	CASSLDRRGGLETQYF
.	TRBJ2-2	TRBV5-1	.	TGCGCCAGCAGCTCGGGGGCGGGCGGGAGCGTCATCGGGGAGCTGTTTTTT	CASSSGAGGSVIGELFF
.	TRBJ2-3	TRBV15	.	TGTGCCACCAGCAGAGACCAAGGGGCGAGCACAGATACGCAGTATTTT	CATSRDQGASTDTQYF
.	TRBJ2-2	TRBV7-9	.	TGTGCCAGCAGCTTGGGACACTTGAACACCGGGGAGCTGTTTTTT	CASSLGHLNTGELFF
TRBD1	TRBJ1-2	TRBV29-1	once	TGCAGCGCCCCGGGACAGGGGAACTATGGCTACACCTTC	CSAPGQGNYGYTF
TRBD1	TRBJ2-7	TRBV6-4	.	TGTGCCAGCAGTGACTTTTGGGGGACAGGAAAACTCTACGAGCAGTACTTC	CASSDFWGTGKLYEQYF
TRBD1	TRBJ2-3	TRBV10-3	.	TGTGCCATCAGGCCGGGCCCAGGGGGCACCCTAAAAGCGGCCGCCACAGATACGCAGTATTTT	CAIRPGPGGTLKAAATDTQYF
TRBD1	TRBJ1-2	TRBV6-5	.	TGTGCCAGCAGTTACTCGAGTACAGGGGGCGCGTGGGGCTACACCTTC	CASSYSSTGGAWGYTF
.	TRBJ1-6	TRBV5-1	.	TGCGCCAGCGGGCCGGGGCGGGTCGACTCACCCCTCCACTTT	CASGPGRVDSPLHF
.	TRBJ1-1	TRBV7-2	.	TGTGCCAGCAGCTTCCGCATGAACACTGAAGCTTTCTTT	CASSFRMNTEAFF
.	TRBJ1-5	TRBV20-1	.	TGCAGTGCTAGTGGACACTCGAATCAGCCCCAGCATTTT	CSASGHSNQPQHF
TRBD1	TRBJ2-2	TRBV9	.	TGTGCCAGCAGCGGAGGACAGGGCCACACCGGGGAGCTGTTTTTT	CASSGGQGHTGELFF
.	TRBJ1-5	TRBV27	.	TGTGCCAGCAGTCCGACGGCCTTTGCAGGGCAGCCCCAGCATTTT	CASSPTAFAGQPQHF
TRBD1	TRBJ1-1	TRBV6-5	few	TGTGCCAGCAGTCGGGACAGGGGGAACACTGAAGCTTTCTTT	CASSRDRGNTEAFF
.	TRBJ1-3	TRBV5-1	.	TGCGCCAGCAGCTTGGCAGGGGATGGAAACACCATATATTTT	CASSLAGDGNTIYF
.	TRBJ2-2	TRBV12-3/TRBV12-4	once	TGTGCCAGCAGTTTCCGTCCCTCTGGGGAGCTGTTTTTT	CASSFRPSGELFF
TRBD1	TRBJ2-5	TRBV3-1/TRBV3-2	.	TGTGCCAGCAGGCCGACAGGGCTGGGAGAGACCCAGTACTTC	CASRPTGLGETQYF
.	TRBJ2-5	TRBV19	.	TGTGCCAGTAGTATTGGTCCAGGGAGGGAGACCCAGTACTTC	CASSIGPGRETQYF
.	TRBJ2-7	TRBV9	.	TGTGCCAGCAGCGTATCCGGGGTGGGGGAGCAGTACTTC	CASSVSGVGEQYF
.	TRBJ1-4	TRBV7-9	.	TGTGCCAGCAGCTGGGAGGGGGTGACGGGTGAAAAACTGTTTTTT	CASSWEGVTGEKLFF
.	TRBJ1-5	TRBV15	.	TGTGCCACCAGCAGAGATTTGAGCAGAAATCAGCCCCAGCATTTT	CATSRDLSRNQPQHF
.	TRBJ1-2	TRBV19	.	TGTGCCAGTAGTATAGGGGCCAGAACCTATGGCTACACCTTC	CASSIGARTYGYTF
TRBD2	TRBJ2-3	TRBV7-2	.	TGTGCCAGCAGCTTAGCTCTAGCGGGAGGGTTAGATACGCAGTATTTT	CASSLALAGGLDTQYF